The 29 T cell receptor beta chains listed next were all sequenced from one sample in a study of T cell responses to AZD1222 COVID-19 vaccine. Assay used: immunoSEQ multiplex PCR; TCRdb lists only in-frame clones, some missing. The sample consists of under 130,000 clones, around 94% of them appearing once. The starting material was peripheral blood, obtained on day 0 of AZD1222 vaccination. These receptors were collected from an adult in good health.

This clone is a singleton in its sample. This rearrangement joins TRBV7-2 to TRBJ2-2; maybe TRBD2 (5 bases). With 5 bases removed from V and 6 bases from J, the gap between germline ends came to 16 bases. This CDR3 comprises 15 residues. Germline V gene sequence: CDR1 SGHTA, CDR2 FQGNSA. CDR3 residues: CASSAGPRKSGELFF. For the CDR3, the DNA is TGTGCCAGCAGCGCGGGCCCTAGAAAGTCCGGGGAGCTGTTTTTT.

The V gene is TRBV7-9, the J gene TRBJ2-3, with 7 bases identical to TRBD1. The CDR3 consists of 15 residues. V dropped 5 bases and J dropped 2; count of bases not matched to a gene: 7. Germline V lookup: CDR1 SEHNR, CDR2 FQNEAQ (reference sequence). For the CDR3, the DNA is TGTGCCAGCAGCCCTAGGACAGGTACCACAGATACGCAGTATTTT. Protein product: CASSPRTGTTDTQYF.

The chain uses TRBV3-1 (or the pseudogene TRBV3-2) and TRBJ2-7; tentative D call: TRBD2 (6 bases). V gave up 5 bases and J gave up 1 base, with 9 bases separating them. CDR3 length: 13 amino acids. The V gene's germline CDR1 is LGHDT and CDR2 YNNKEL (reference sequence). The CDR3 reads CASSDGTSYEQYF. Here the CDR3 DNA reads TGTGCCAGCAGCGACGGGACTTCCTACGAGCAGTACTTC.

J is TRBJ2-4 and V is TRBV3-1 (or the pseudogene TRBV3-2); TRBD2 agrees at 10 bases. This CDR3 is 15 amino acids long. Germline trimming cut 2 bases from V and 9 bases from J; bases unmatched to any gene: 7. Germline values: CDR1 LGHDT, CDR2 YNNKEL (reference sequence). CDR3 protein: CASSQNLAGARIQYF. The CDR3 bases are TGTGCCAGCAGCCAAAATCTAGCGGGGGCCCGCATTCAGTACTTC.

V is TRBV9 and J is TRBJ2-1; D uncertain. The V end lost 6 bases, the J end lost 7 bases, and 17 bases lay between the germline ends. Germline CDR1 SGDLS, CDR2 YYNGEE. The CDR3 contains 14 residues. In nucleotides, the CDR3 is TGTGCCAGCACTCTGGGTGGATCTTCGAATGAGCAGTTCTTC. This encodes CASTLGGSSNEQFF.

This chain uses TRBV19 with TRBJ1-5, with D unresolved. Deletions cut 1 base from V and 5 bases from J, with 12 bases between. The CDR3 has 15 residues. CDR1 LNHDA and CDR2 SQIVND come from the germline V gene (reference sequence). The CDR3: CASSIGAGGDQPQHF. The CDR3 nucleotides read TGTGCCAGTAGTATAGGGGCAGGTGGCGATCAGCCCCAGCATTTT.

The chain has TRBV19 and TRBJ1-4; TRBD1 matches 9 bases. Trimming removed 4 bases from V and 5 bases from J; junction bases left unmatched: 5. Germline loops: CDR1 LNHDA, CDR2 SQIVND (reference sequence). The CDR3 sequence is 15 residues long. CDR3 in DNA: TGTGCCAGTAGTAAAACAGGGGGCGCAAATGAAAAACTGTTTTTT. Its translation: CASSKTGGANEKLFF.

The chain couples TRBV3-1 (or the pseudogene TRBV3-2) to TRBJ2-1; perhaps TRBD2 as D (6 bases). This CDR3 region has 15 residues. Trimming removed 0 bases from V and 7 bases from J, with 13 bases in between. Looked up from germline, CDR1 is LGHDT and CDR2 is YNNKEL (reference sequence). The CDR3 sequence: CASSQDRRGGNEQFF. The CDR3 nucleotides are TGTGCCAGCAGCCAAGATAGGAGGGGTGGGAATGAGCAGTTCTTC.

The V and J genes are TRBV19 and TRBJ1-5, with 9 bases lining up with TRBD1. Germline-derived CDR1 and CDR2 are LNHDA and SQIVND (reference sequence). The length of the CDR3 is 14 residues. With V trimmed by 9 bases and J by 5 bases, 8 bases remained unmatched. Written as DNA, the CDR3 is TGTGCCAGCGGCGGGACAGGGCGTCATCAGCCCCAGCATTTT. This sequence encodes CASGGTGRHQPQHF.

The J gene is TRBJ2-3, the V gene TRBV9, with D tentatively TRBD1 (5 bases). Germline CDR1 reads SGDLS; CDR2 reads YYNGEE. The CDR3 has 15 residues. Trimming left V 3 bases short and J 3 bases short, with 14 bases between. The CDR3 region is CASSADRAWTDTQYF. The CDR3 bases are TGTGCCAGCAGCGCAGACAGAGCGTGGACAGATACGCAGTATTTT. Full variable domain (outside the CDR3, taken from reference TRBV9 and TRBJ2-3): DSGVTQTPKHLITATGQRVTLRCSPRSGDLSVYWYQQSLDQGLQFLIQYYNGEERAKGNILERFSAQQFPDLHSELNLSSLELGDSALYFCASSADRAWTDTQYFGPGTRLTVL.

As to this clone: Other nucleotide sequences in the sample specify the same CDR3. V usage is TRBV9 and J usage is TRBJ1-3; possibly TRBD1 for D (6 bases). This CDR3 is 14 amino acids long. CDR1 is SGDLS and CDR2 is YYNGEE in the germline V gene. Trimming cost V 3 bases and J 1 base, with 8 bases left between them. The CDR3, as DNA: TGTGCCAGCAGCGCAGGGGTTTCTGGAAACACCATATATTTT. Protein sequence: CASSAGVSGNTIYF.

V gene TRBV25-1 combines with J gene TRBJ1-2, with D maybe TRBD1 (6 bases). Germline CDR1 reads MGHDK; CDR2 reads SYGVNS. The CDR3 consists of 15 residues. The germline V and J ends were trimmed by 1 base and 4 bases, with 13 bases remaining between them. CDR3 loop: CASSEWGAVSYGYTF. The DNA for the CDR3 is TGTGCCAGCAGTGAATGGGGGGCCGTGAGCTATGGCTACACCTTC.

V and J are TRBV9 and TRBJ2-1, with D hard to call. The CDR3 has 13 amino acids. Between the trimmed V and J ends, which lost 0 bases and 10 bases, there was a span of 11 bases. CDR1 and CDR2 from the germline V gene are SGDLS and YYNGEE. The CDR3 loop is CASSVAGLGEQFF. CDR3 in DNA: TGTGCCAGCAGCGTAGCGGGCCTTGGCGAGCAGTTCTTC.

The chain has TRBV3-1 (or the pseudogene TRBV3-2) and TRBJ1-6, with TRBD1 matching 8 bases. V lost 4 bases to trimming and J lost 8 bases; unmatched junction nucleotides: 7. CDR3 size: 15 residues. Germline V gene data show CDR1 as LGHDT and CDR2 as YNNKEL (reference sequence). The chain's CDR3 is CASSPVRTGYSPLHF. CDR3 sequence (DNA): TGTGCCAGCAGCCCCGTAAGGACAGGGTATTCACCCCTCCACTTT.

The gene calls are TRBV4-1 and TRBJ1-1; D is undetermined. V lost 2 bases and J 0 bases, leaving 4 bases between the germline ends. From germline, CDR1 is MGHRA and CDR2 YSYEKL. This CDR3 has 13 amino acids. The CDR3 here is CASSQWVNTEAFF. The CDR3 nucleotides read TGCGCCAGCAGCCAATGGGTGAACACTGAAGCTTTCTTT.

V is TRBV19 and J is TRBJ1-2; perhaps TRBD1 as D (5 bases). Germline V gene lookup returns CDR1 LNHDA and CDR2 SQIVND (reference sequence). The CDR3 has 17 residues. V was shortened by 8 bases and J by 0 bases, with 22 bases between the two germline ends. The CDR3 reads CASSHQGPSLTNYGYTF. Written as DNA, the CDR3 is TGTGCCAGTTCTCATCAGGGCCCGAGCCTGACTAACTATGGCTACACCTTC.

The table lists this clone with a count of one. The J gene is TRBJ1-2, the V gene TRBV5-1; 8 bases are a match to TRBD1. Germline values: CDR1 SGHRS, CDR2 YFSETQ. Trimming took 0 bases from V and 5 from J; bases not matched to a gene: 6. The CDR3 is 15 residues long. The CDR3 nucleotides are TGCGCCAGCAGCTTGGCCAGGGGGCAGGGGTATGGCTACACCTTC. Translated, it gives CASSLARGQGYGYTF.

The genes are TRBV27 and TRBJ2-7, with TRBD1 identical over 8 bases. This CDR3 spans 14 amino acids. The germline gives CDR1 MNHEY, CDR2 SMNVEV (reference sequence). With 6 bases clipped from V and 2 bases from J, the junction kept 6 bases outside the gene matches. CDR3 in amino acids: CASRASGQAYEQYF. CDR3 bases: TGTGCCAGCAGGGCATCGGGACAGGCCTACGAGCAGTACTTC.

The CDR3: CASSTTDRGYEQYF. As DNA, the CDR3 is TGTGCCAGCAGTACTACCGACAGGGGCTACGAGCAGTACTTC. The rearrangement links TRBV6-2 or TRBV6-3 to TRBJ2-7; TRBD1 matches 8 bases. This CDR3 region has 14 residues. V gave up 5 bases and J gave up 3 bases; unmatched junction bases: 6. The germline V gene has CDR1 MNHEY and CDR2 SVGEGT.

The chain uses TRBV13 and TRBJ1-1, with D unresolved. Germline CDR1 and CDR2: PRHDT and FYEKMQ (reference sequence). The CDR3 spans 13 residues. The V and J ends lost 6 bases and 3 bases respectively, with 11 bases between them. The CDR3 is CASRQRLDTEAFF. The CDR3 DNA is TGTGCCAGCAGGCAAAGGTTGGACACTGAAGCTTTCTTT.

In nucleotides, the CDR3 is TGTGCCAGCAGCTTAGAGGGGCTGGGGACAGGGGGCAATGGCTACACCTTC. Its protein product is CASSLEGLGTGGNGYTF. This rearrangement joins TRBV7-3 to TRBJ1-2; 12 bases are a match to TRBD1. V lost 2 bases to trimming and J lost 6 bases; unmatched junction nucleotides: 10. Germline CDR1 reads SGHTA; CDR2 reads FQGTGA. CDR3 length: 17 amino acids.

The chain joins TRBV5-1 to TRBJ1-2; D not certain. Germline V lookup: CDR1 SGHRS, CDR2 YFSETQ. CDR3 size: 15 residues. Trimming shortened V by 0 bases and J by 0 bases, and 9 bases separated the two germline ends. CDR3 sequence (DNA): TGCGCCAGCAGCTTGGGGATTGAAGCTAACTATGGCTACACCTTC. The encoded protein is CASSLGIEANYGYTF.

The chain combines TRBV7-2 with TRBJ1-2; TRBD1 is a possible D gene (6 bases). V was clipped by 5 bases and J by 5 bases, with 15 bases between them. CDR3 length: 14 residues. Germline CDR1 is SGHTA and CDR2 is FQGNSA. The CDR3 spells CASSAPGAYYGYTF. CDR3 DNA: TGTGCCAGCAGCGCTCCAGGGGCTTATTATGGCTACACCTTC.

The V gene is TRBV30, the J gene TRBJ1-1; no firm D call. Germline V lookup: CDR1 GTSNPN, CDR2 SVGIG (reference sequence). CDR3 length: 12 amino acids. Trimming cost V 6 bases and J 0 bases, with 8 bases left between them. DNA for the CDR3: TGTGCCTGTTCTTGGATGAACACTGAAGCTTTCTTT. It encodes CACSWMNTEAFF.

The rearrangement links TRBV30 to TRBJ2-4; the D is unclear. The CDR3 covers 13 residues. Germline V gene lookup returns CDR1 GTSNPN and CDR2 SVGIG (reference sequence). V was shortened by 5 bases and J by 0 bases, with 8 bases between the two germline ends. The DNA of the CDR3 is TGTGCCTGGGGCAGAGGAGCCAAAAACATTCAGTACTTC. It encodes CAWGRGAKNIQYF.

This clone has more than one count but fewer than ten. The chain carries TRBV7-2 and TRBJ2-7; D is possibly TRBD2 (7 bases). The germline V gene encodes CDR1 SGHTA and CDR2 FQGNSA. V was trimmed by 5 bases and J by 4 bases, leaving 15 bases between them. The CDR3 extends over 14 amino acids. CDR3 nucleotides: TGTGCCAGCAGCCTATACGAGGGGGGGTACGAGCAGTACTTC. This encodes CASSLYEGGYEQYF.

This clone appeared once. The genes are TRBV20-1 and TRBJ1-2; no clear D. Trimming removed 3 bases at V and 4 bases at J, with 6 bases between. The length of the CDR3 is 11 residues. Per germline, CDR1 DFQATT and CDR2 SNEGSKA (reference sequence). CDR3 sequence: CSASEGYGYTF. CDR3 DNA: TGCAGTGCTAGTGAGGGCTATGGCTACACCTTC.

The chain couples TRBV19 to TRBJ2-7; D is perhaps TRBD1 (6 bases). Germline assignment: CDR1 LNHDA and CDR2 SQIVND (reference sequence). Trimming left V 3 bases short and J 6 bases short, with 12 bases between. CDR3 size: 13 residues. CDR3 nucleotides: TGTGCCAGTAGTATCCCAGGGGCCGGCGAGCAGTACTTC. Translating it yields CASSIPGAGEQYF.

Only one count was recorded for this clone. V gene TRBV29-1 combines with J gene TRBJ2-1; maybe TRBD2 (6 bases). The germline gives CDR1 SQVTM, CDR2 ANQGSEA. This CDR3 has 12 residues. The V end lost 3 bases, the J end lost 5 bases, and 8 bases lay between the germline ends. The CDR3 reads CSVDTSNNEQFF. The CDR3 coding sequence is TGCAGCGTTGACACTAGCAACAATGAGCAGTTCTTC.